The 26 T cell receptor beta chains below come from one sample, sequenced in a study of blood T cell repertoires in COVID-19. Assay used: immunoSEQ multiplex PCR; TCRdb lists only in-frame clones, some missing. The table has about 70,000 clones, approximately 88% seen once. The specimen sequenced was peripheral blood. The receptors shown here come from a woman aged 80 or older with acute or convalescent COVID-19.

The chain links TRBV11-2 to TRBJ1-6; no clear D gene. Trimming cost V 0 bases and J 10 bases, with 13 bases left between them. The CDR3 sequence is 15 residues long. Germline values: CDR1 SGHAT, CDR2 FQNNGV. CDR3 in DNA: TGTGCCAGCAGCTTAGAAGCGGGAACGTGGTCACCCCTCCACTTT. Translation gives CASSLEAGTWSPLHF.

The chain recombines TRBV7-2 with TRBJ2-1; 7 bases are shared with TRBD2. CDR3 length equals 14 residues. Germline trimming cut 2 bases from V and 8 bases from J; bases unmatched to any gene: 6. The germline V gene encodes CDR1 SGHTA and CDR2 FQGNSA. CDR3 sequence: CASSLSGDLYEQFF. CDR3 DNA sequence: TGTGCCAGCAGCTTAAGCGGGGATTTGTATGAGCAGTTCTTC.

This clone was counted once. The chain combines TRBV27 with TRBJ2-1; D may be TRBD1 (5 bases). This CDR3 is built from 14 residues. CDR1 is MNHEY and CDR2 is SMNVEV in the germline V gene (reference sequence). Trimming pared 5 bases from V and 4 bases from J, leaving 12 bases between. The CDR3 is CASSLWGRYNEQFF. The CDR3 DNA reads as TGTGCCAGCAGTCTATGGGGCAGGTACAATGAGCAGTTCTTC.

The chain employs TRBV9 and TRBJ1-6; 10 bases align to TRBD1. Trimming cost V 3 bases and J 6 bases; bases outside gene matches: 3. This CDR3 comprises 15 residues. CDR1 is SGDLS, CDR2 YYNGEE, per germline. DNA of the CDR3: TGTGCCAGCAGCGAGGGGGACAGGGGTAATTCACCCCTCCACTTT. As protein: CASSEGDRGNSPLHF.

This clone was seen a single time. The chain is built from TRBV7-2 and TRBJ2-5; the D gene is possibly TRBD2 (5 bases). V gave up 3 bases and J gave up 2 bases, with 10 bases separating them. The CDR3 totals 14 residues. Germline lookup yields CDR1 SGHTA and CDR2 FQGNSA. The CDR3 DNA reads TGTGCCAGCAGCTTCCGGGGATTACAAGAGACCCAGTACTTC. Protein: CASSFRGLQETQYF. The full variable domain, its missing parts supplied by reference TRBV7-2 and TRBJ2-5, is GAGVSQSPSNKVTEKGKDVELRCDPISGHTALYWYRQSLGQGLEFLIYFQGNSAPDKSGLPSDRFSAERTGGSVSTLTIQRTQQEDSAVYLCASSFRGLQETQYFGPGTRLLVL.

The chain uses TRBV10-3 and TRBJ1-4; 9 bases are shared with TRBD1. The V segment lost 5 bases and the J segment 6 bases; nucleotides outside the gene matches: 7. CDR3 length: 15 residues. Looked up from germline, CDR1 is ENHRY and CDR2 is SYGVKD. The CDR3 region is CAISYDRGVDEKLFF. The CDR3 DNA follows: TGTGCCATCAGTTACGACAGGGGGGTGGATGAAAAACTGTTTTTT.

The genes are TRBV7-6 and TRBJ1-6; maybe TRBD1 (5 bases). The germline V gene has CDR1 SGHVS and CDR2 FNYEAQ. The CDR3 loop spans 17 amino acids. V was trimmed by 5 bases and J by 0 bases, leaving 14 bases between them. The CDR3 DNA follows: TGTGCCAGCAGCCAGCGGGACCCGAGCTCCTATAATTCACCCCTCCACTTT. Translated, it gives CASSQRDPSSYNSPLHF.

This clone was recorded only once. This chain joins TRBV5-1 and TRBJ1-2; TRBD1 is a possible D gene (6 bases). Trimming removed 3 bases from V and 8 bases from J, with 14 bases in between. This CDR3 has 13 residues. Looked up from germline, CDR1 is SGHRS and CDR2 is YFSETQ. This chain's CDR3 is CASSSQGRFGYTF. The CDR3 DNA follows: TGCGCCAGCAGCTCACAGGGACGTTTCGGCTACACCTTC.

This clone occurred a few times. The rearrangement links TRBV5-4 to TRBJ2-7; 10 positions agree with TRBD1. CDR1 and CDR2 (germline): SGHNT, YYREEE (reference sequence). The V gene end was trimmed by 4 bases and the J gene end by 2 bases; junction bases not matched to a gene: 6. CDR3 size: 15 residues. The DNA for the CDR3 is TGTGCCAGCAGCAGACCGGGACAGGGGACCTACGAGCAGTACTTC. Its protein is CASSRPGQGTYEQYF.

The chain carries TRBV28 and TRBJ2-1; perhaps TRBD2 as D (5 bases). V shed 5 bases and J shed 6 bases, with 17 bases lying between them. Germline CDR1 reads MDHEN; CDR2 reads SYDVKM. The CDR3 is 15 residues long. CDR3 bases: TGTGCCAGCAGTCCCATTCTGCGAGGACTCAATGAGCAGTTCTTC. Its protein is CASSPILRGLNEQFF. The variable domain in full, completed from reference TRBV28 and TRBJ2-1, reads DVKVTQSSRYLVKRTGEKVFLECVQDMDHENMFWYRQDPGLGLRLIYFSYDVKMKEKGDIPEGYSVSREKKERFSLILESASTNQTSMYLCASSPILRGLNEQFFGPGTRLTVL.

The CDR3 nucleotides read TGTGCCAGCAGTCGACAGTCCCCCTACGAGCAGTACTTC. It codes for CASSRQSPYEQYF. The chain links TRBV28 to TRBJ2-7, with D possibly being TRBD1 (5 bases). Germline V gene data show CDR1 as MDHEN and CDR2 as SYDVKM. V was trimmed by 5 bases and J by 2 bases, leaving 10 bases between them. The CDR3 spans 13 residues.

The CDR3 DNA follows: TGTGCCAGCAGTTACCGGTCAGGGGTGGGGAACACTGAAGCTTTCTTT. Residues: CASSYRSGVGNTEAFF. The gene calls are TRBV6-5 and TRBJ1-1; D is possibly TRBD1 (6 bases). This CDR3 region has 16 residues. The V gene lost 2 bases and the J gene lost 1 base, with 14 bases spanning the gap. The germline V gene has CDR1 MNHEY and CDR2 SVGAGI.

The chain uses TRBV5-1 and TRBJ2-1; 8 nucleotides agree with TRBD2. This CDR3 is 14 amino acids long. Germline V CDR1 and CDR2: SGHRS, YFSETQ. The V and J ends lost 3 bases and 5 bases, in that order; junction bases with no gene match: 4. CDR3 in DNA: TGCGCCAGCAGCTATAGCGGGAAAAACAATGAGCAGTTCTTC. Protein: CASSYSGKNNEQFF.

This clone was seen only once. This CDR3 is CASSLAQLLSPLHF. The CDR3 DNA is TGTGCCAGCAGCTTGGCACAGCTCCTTTCACCCCTCCACTTT. The chain combines TRBV5-6 with TRBJ1-6; D is unresolved. V was clipped by 0 bases and J by 9 bases, with 10 bases between them. Germline V gives CDR1 SGHDT, CDR2 YYEEEE. This CDR3 spans 14 amino acids.

In its sample, this clone is medium-sized. This chain joins TRBV3-1 (or the pseudogene TRBV3-2) and TRBJ2-5; TRBD2 matches at 8 bases. Trimming removed 3 bases from V and 4 bases from J; junction bases left unmatched: 16. The CDR3 extends over 18 amino acids. CDR1 LGHDT and CDR2 YNNKEL come from the germline V gene (reference sequence). CDR3 nucleotide sequence: TGTGCCAGCAGCCATTCCCCTAGCGGGCTAATTAGGTTAGAGACCCAGTACTTC. It codes for CASSHSPSGLIRLETQYF.

The V call is TRBV27, the J call TRBJ1-1; 10 bases map to TRBD1. Per the germline V gene, CDR1 is MNHEY and CDR2 is SMNVEV (reference sequence). The CDR3 consists of 13 residues. The ends lost 6 bases at V and 6 bases at J; junction bases unmatched: 4. The CDR3 loop reads CASRGQGIAEAFF. CDR3 bases: TGTGCCAGCAGGGGACAGGGGATCGCTGAAGCTTTCTTT.

The V call is TRBV7-3, the J call TRBJ1-6; a weak D match, TRBD1 (5 bases). Trimming took 2 bases from V and 10 from J, leaving 12 bases between them. This CDR3 comprises 14 residues. Germline CDR1 SGHTA, CDR2 FQGTGA. The chain's CDR3 is CASSLGPQGSPLHF. The CDR3 region has the DNA TGTGCCAGCAGCTTAGGGCCGCAGGGATCACCCCTCCACTTT.

V usage is TRBV10-3 and J usage is TRBJ1-3; D possibly corresponds to TRBD1 (5 bases). The CDR3 contains 16 residues. V lost 4 bases and J 0 bases, leaving 13 bases between the germline ends. CDR1 is ENHRY and CDR2 is SYGVKD in the germline V gene. The CDR3, as DNA: TGTGCCATCAGTGCTGACAGATCCTACTCTGGAAACACCATATATTTT. This sequence encodes CAISADRSYSGNTIYF.

The chain carries TRBV27 and TRBJ1-5; perhaps TRBD1 as D (6 bases). The CDR3 spans 17 residues. The germline V and J ends were trimmed by 2 bases and 0 bases, with 14 bases remaining between them. Germline V lookup: CDR1 MNHEY, CDR2 SMNVEV (reference sequence). CDR3 region: CASSLGRTATSNQPQHF. CDR3 coding DNA: TGTGCCAGCAGTTTAGGGCGGACAGCTACTAGCAATCAGCCCCAGCATTTT.

J is TRBJ1-1 and V is TRBV7-8; 9 bases align to TRBD1. CDR1 is SGHVS and CDR2 is FQNEAQ in the germline V gene. V dropped 5 bases and J dropped 5; count of bases not matched to a gene: 6. CDR3 length equals 14 residues. CDR3 coding DNA: TGTGCCAGCAGCCTAGACAGGGGGGGTACTGAAGCTTTCTTT. It encodes CASSLDRGGTEAFF. The complete variable domain, with remaining parts taken from reference TRBV7-8 and TRBJ1-1, reads GAGVSQSPRYKVAKRGQDVALRCDPISGHVSLFWYQQALGQGPEFLTYFQNEAQLDKSGLPSDRFFAERPEGSVSTLKIQRTQQEDSAVYLCASSLDRGGTEAFFGQGTRLTVV.

This clone was observed a handful of times. The rearrangement joins TRBV5-1 to TRBJ2-7; D uncertain. This CDR3 contains 12 residues. Germline CDR1 SGHRS, CDR2 YFSETQ. V shed 4 bases and J shed 0 bases, with 5 bases lying between them. The CDR3 nucleotides are TGCGCCAGCAGCGCTACCTCCTACGAGCAGTACTTC. This gives the protein CASSATSYEQYF.

This sequence joins TRBV6-1 and TRBJ2-3, with 8 bases identical to TRBD1. CDR1 is MNHNS and CDR2 is SASEGT in the germline V gene. The V segment lost 2 bases and the J segment 3 bases; nucleotides outside the gene matches: 7. CDR3 length: 16 amino acids. This chain's CDR3 is CASSEMMDRVTDTQYF. DNA for the CDR3: TGTGCCAGCAGTGAAATGATGGACAGGGTAACAGATACGCAGTATTTT.

The V call is TRBV7-2, the J call TRBJ2-7; a weak D match, TRBD2 (6 bases). The CDR3 totals 18 residues. Per the germline V gene, CDR1 is SGHTA and CDR2 is FQGNSA. Trimming cost V 5 bases and J 0 bases, with 23 bases left between them. The CDR3: CASSNPSWRAGSSYEQYF. In DNA form, the CDR3 reads TGTGCCAGCAGCAATCCGAGCTGGCGGGCGGGAAGCTCCTACGAGCAGTACTTC.

Here the CDR3 reads CASSEQGTARQPQHF. CDR3 DNA: TGTGCCAGCAGTGAACAGGGTACAGCGCGTCAGCCCCAGCATTTT. This chain uses TRBV6-1 with TRBJ1-5, with a weak D call TRBD1 (5 bases). This CDR3 is 15 amino acids long. Germline assignment: CDR1 MNHNS and CDR2 SASEGT. Trimming removed 2 bases at V and 6 bases at J, with 14 bases between.

The J gene is TRBJ2-1, the V gene TRBV7-2; TRBD2 agrees at 8 bases. CDR3 length: 15 residues. The V segment lost 5 bases and the J segment 7 bases; nucleotides outside the gene matches: 10. The V gene's germline CDR1 is SGHTA and CDR2 FQGNSA. CDR3 in amino acids: CASSLQREISNEQFF. The CDR3 DNA reads as TGTGCCAGCAGCCTCCAGCGGGAGATAAGTAATGAGCAGTTCTTC.

This chain links TRBV28 with TRBJ2-1; TRBD1 matches at 11 bases. Looked up from germline, CDR1 is MDHEN and CDR2 is SYDVKM. There are 15 residues in the CDR3. J lost 3 bases, V lost 9 bases, and 7 bases had no gene match. The CDR3 DNA reads as TGTGCCAGTTCCGGAGGGACAGGGGGCTACAATGAGCAGTTCTTC. Protein product: CASSGGTGGYNEQFF. The whole variable domain, filled in from reference TRBV28 and TRBJ2-1, reads DVKVTQSSRYLVKRTGEKVFLECVQDMDHENMFWYRQDPGLGLRLIYFSYDVKMKEKGDIPEGYSVSREKKERFSLILESASTNQTSMYLCASSGGTGGYNEQFFGPGTRLTVL.